A single sample is the source of the 11 T cell receptor beta chains below, sequenced in a study of blood T cell repertoires in COVID-19. Assay used: immunoSEQ multiplex PCR; TCRdb lists only in-frame clones, some missing. The data show around 230,000 clones, roughly 80% seen once. Sequencing used peripheral blood. The source is a woman aged 40 to 49 with active or convalescent COVID-19.

The rearrangement joins TRBV28 to TRBJ2-7; no definite D call. Germline CDR1 and CDR2: MDHEN and SYDVKM. V was pared by 6 bases and J by 1 base, with 10 bases between. The CDR3 totals 13 residues. The CDR3 sequence: CASRPTASYEQYF. The CDR3 region has the DNA TGTGCCAGCAGACCCACAGCTTCCTACGAGCAGTACTTC.

The V and J genes are TRBV27 and TRBJ1-5, with 8 bases matching TRBD1. This CDR3 has 19 residues. Germline CDR1 reads MNHEY; CDR2 reads SMNVEV (reference sequence). The V segment lost 5 bases and the J segment 0 bases; nucleotides outside the gene matches: 15. The CDR3 DNA follows: TGTGCCAGCAGTCCCGCCTGGGGACAGGCGGACTATAGCAATCAGCCCCAGCATTTT. Translation: CASSPAWGQADYSNQPQHF.

V gene TRBV7-3 combines with J gene TRBJ2-7, with D possibly matching TRBD2 (5 bases). The V end was cut by 2 bases, the J end by 0 bases, with 17 bases between. From germline, CDR1 is SGHTA and CDR2 FQGTGA. This CDR3 is 17 amino acids long. Here the CDR3 DNA reads TGTGCCAGCAGCTTAGGGGTCGGACTCCAATCCTCCTACGAGCAGTACTTC. The encoded protein is CASSLGVGLQSSYEQYF.

J is TRBJ2-7 and V is TRBV5-4; possibly TRBD1 for D (6 bases). Trimming shortened V by 1 base and J by 1 base, and 9 bases separated the two germline ends. This CDR3 comprises 14 residues. Germline CDR1 is SGHNT and CDR2 is YYREEE (reference sequence). The CDR3 DNA sequence: TGTGCCAGCAGCTTGCAGCAGGGGTCCTACGAGCAGTACTTC. Amino acids: CASSLQQGSYEQYF.

CDR3 nucleotide sequence: TGCGCCAGCAGCTTCAACAGAGACTATGGCTACACCTTC. It yields the protein CASSFNRDYGYTF. The rearrangement joins TRBV5-1 to TRBJ1-2, with unresolved D. This CDR3 spans 13 amino acids. Germline V gene data show CDR1 as SGHRS and CDR2 as YFSETQ. V lost 2 bases and J 3 bases, leaving 8 bases between the germline ends.

This clone occurred once. This chain joins TRBV7-9 and TRBJ1-2; D remains unclear. The CDR3 extends over 14 amino acids. Germline CDR1 and CDR2: SEHNR and FQNEAQ (reference sequence). V lost 3 bases and J lost 7, with 15 bases in between. The CDR3 sequence: CASSFGRTLSGYTF. CDR3 DNA: TGTGCCAGCAGCTTCGGTCGGACTTTAAGTGGCTACACCTTC. The entire variable domain, with the rest obtained from reference TRBV7-9 and TRBJ1-2, is as follows: DTGVSQNPRHKITKRGQNVTFRCDPISEHNRLYWYRQTLGQGPEFLTYFQNEAQLEKSRLLSDRFSAERPKGSFSTLEIQRTEQGDSAMYLCASSFGRTLSGYTFGSGTRLTVV.

The chain recombines TRBV4-3 with TRBJ1-2; D gene uncertain. V was cut by 1 base and J by 0 bases, with 15 bases left in between. CDR3 length equals 17 residues. Germline V gene data show CDR1 as LGHNA and CDR2 as YSLEER. CDR3: CASSQGTWGGANYGYTF. The CDR3 DNA reads TGCGCCAGCAGCCAAGGAACATGGGGAGGCGCTAACTATGGCTACACCTTC.

This clone was counted only a few times. The CDR3: CASSMGQATNEKLFF. The CDR3 coding sequence is TGTGCCAGTAGTATGGGACAGGCTACTAATGAAAAACTGTTTTTT. The rearrangement links TRBV19 to TRBJ1-4, with 8 bases aligning to TRBD1. CDR3 length: 15 amino acids. V was clipped by 3 bases and J by 2 bases; unmatched bases: 2. CDR1 LNHDA and CDR2 SQIVND come from the germline V gene (reference sequence).

This chain links TRBV7-9 with TRBJ2-5, with no clear D. The CDR3 is made up of 13 amino acids. Germline V gene lookup returns CDR1 SEHNR and CDR2 FQNEAQ (reference sequence). V shed 4 bases and J shed 1 base, with 7 bases lying between them. The CDR3 DNA reads TGTGCCAGCAGCTACATCTCCCAAGAGACCCAGTACTTC. Protein: CASSYISQETQYF. Full variable domain (rest looked up from reference TRBV7-9 and TRBJ2-5): DTGVSQNPRHKITKRGQNVTFRCDPISEHNRLYWYRQTLGQGPEFLTYFQNEAQLEKSRLLSDRFSAERPKGSFSTLEIQRTEQGDSAMYLCASSYISQETQYFGPGTRLLVL.

The chain couples TRBV28 to TRBJ1-4; 8 bases are a match to TRBD1. V gave up 7 bases and J gave up 7 bases; unmatched junction bases: 8. The CDR3 runs to 14 residues. Germline V gives CDR1 MDHEN, CDR2 SYDVKM. The CDR3 region has the DNA TGTGCCAGCAACGCCAGGGGGCGAGTTGAAAAACTGTTTTTT. Translating gives CASNARGRVEKLFF.

This clone has at least ten counts. This sample also contains other DNA sequences that code for the same CDR3. The CDR3 is CSVEGTDHNEQFF. The CDR3 DNA reads as TGCAGCGTTGAAGGGACAGATCATAATGAGCAGTTCTTC. The genes are TRBV29-1 and TRBJ2-1, with D perhaps matching TRBD1 (6 bases). V was cut by 1 base and J by 7 bases, with 11 bases left in between. The germline gives CDR1 SQVTM, CDR2 ANQGSEA. The CDR3 length is 13 residues.